The sequence of this T cell receptor (beta chain) was determined in a study of shared clonotypes between healthy human individuals. Looked up from germline, CDR1 is SQVTM and CDR2 is ANQGSEA. This CDR3 comprises 17 residues. The germline V and J ends were trimmed by 3 bases and 2 bases, with 19 bases remaining between them. Profiling relied on immunoSEQ multiplex PCR, and the TCRdb table lists in-frame clones only, not all of them. The sample carries more than 1.2 million clones, 97% to 99% recorded once. This TCR derives from a man under 40 in good health. The sequenced sample was naive CD4+ T cells sorted from blood. The subset was: CD45RA+ positively selected. The chain recombines TRBV29-1 with TRBJ2-2; D possibly corresponds to TRBD2 (6 bases). CDR3 protein: CSVEWSGRGPNTGELFF. Here the CDR3 DNA reads TGCAGCGTTGAGTGGTCCGGGCGGGGCCCTAACACCGGGGAGCTGTTTTTT.